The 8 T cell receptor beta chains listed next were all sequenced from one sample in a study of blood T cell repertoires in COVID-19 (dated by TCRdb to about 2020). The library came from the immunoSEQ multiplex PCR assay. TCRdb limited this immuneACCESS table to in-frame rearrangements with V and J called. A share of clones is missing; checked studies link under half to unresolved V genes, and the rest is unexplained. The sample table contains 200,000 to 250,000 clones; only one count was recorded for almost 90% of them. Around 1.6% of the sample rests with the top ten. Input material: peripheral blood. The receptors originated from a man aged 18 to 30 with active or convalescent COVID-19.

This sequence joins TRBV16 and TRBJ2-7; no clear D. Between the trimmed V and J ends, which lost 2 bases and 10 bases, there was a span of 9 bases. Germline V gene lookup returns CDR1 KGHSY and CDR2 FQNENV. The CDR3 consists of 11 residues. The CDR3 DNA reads TGTGCCAGCAGCCAAACCTTCACTCAGTACTTC. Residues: CASSQTFTQYF.

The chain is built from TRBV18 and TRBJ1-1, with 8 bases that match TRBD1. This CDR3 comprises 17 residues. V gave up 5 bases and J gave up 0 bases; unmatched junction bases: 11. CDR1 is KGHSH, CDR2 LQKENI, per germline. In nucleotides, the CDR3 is TGTGCCAGCTCATCCACAGGGGGGGGCGTAATGAACACTGAAGCTTTCTTT. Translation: CASSSTGGGVMNTEAFF. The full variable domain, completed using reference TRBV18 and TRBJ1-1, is NAGVMQNPRHLVRRRGQEARLRCSPMKGHSHVYWYRQLPEEGLKFMVYLQKENIIDESGMPKERFSAEFPKEGPSILRIQQVVRGDSAAYFCASSSTGGGVMNTEAFFGQGTRLTVV.

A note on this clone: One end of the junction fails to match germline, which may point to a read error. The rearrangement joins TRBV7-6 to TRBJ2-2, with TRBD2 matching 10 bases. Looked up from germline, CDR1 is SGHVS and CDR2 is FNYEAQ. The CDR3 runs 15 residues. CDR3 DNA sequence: TGTGCCAGCAGTTTAGCGGGAGGAGGGACCGGGGAGCTGTTTTTT. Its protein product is CASSLAGGGTGELFF.

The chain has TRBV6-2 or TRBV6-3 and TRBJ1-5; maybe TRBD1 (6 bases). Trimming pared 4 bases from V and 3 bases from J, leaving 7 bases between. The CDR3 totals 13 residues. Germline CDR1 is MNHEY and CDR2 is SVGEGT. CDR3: CASSWGLNQPQHF. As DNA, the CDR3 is TGTGCCAGCAGTTGGGGGCTCAATCAGCCCCAGCATTTT.

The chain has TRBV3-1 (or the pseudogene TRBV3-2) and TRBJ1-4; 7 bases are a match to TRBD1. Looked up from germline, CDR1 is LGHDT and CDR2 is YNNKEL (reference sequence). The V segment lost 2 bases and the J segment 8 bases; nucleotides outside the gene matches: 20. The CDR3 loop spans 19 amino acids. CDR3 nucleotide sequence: TGTGCCAGCAGCCAAAAAAGAGGGCCGGTGGGACAGAGAAGGGAAAAACTGTTTTTT. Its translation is CASSQKRGPVGQRREKLFF.

CDR3 DNA: TGCAGCGTTGAAGGCGGACAGGGCTACGAGCAGTACTTC. Its translation: CSVEGGQGYEQYF. The J gene is TRBJ2-7, the V gene TRBV29-1, with TRBD1 matching 8 bases. The germline V gene has CDR1 SQVTM and CDR2 ANQGSEA. The CDR3 is 13 amino acids. Unmatched junction bases numbered 2, after V lost 1 base and J lost 3 bases.

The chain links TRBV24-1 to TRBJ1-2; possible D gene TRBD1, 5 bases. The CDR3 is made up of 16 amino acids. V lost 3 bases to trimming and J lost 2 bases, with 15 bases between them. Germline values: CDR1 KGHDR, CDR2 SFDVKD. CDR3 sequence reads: CATSDGGGTENYGYTF. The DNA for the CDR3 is TGTGCCACCAGTGATGGGGGAGGGACGGAGAACTATGGCTACACCTTC.

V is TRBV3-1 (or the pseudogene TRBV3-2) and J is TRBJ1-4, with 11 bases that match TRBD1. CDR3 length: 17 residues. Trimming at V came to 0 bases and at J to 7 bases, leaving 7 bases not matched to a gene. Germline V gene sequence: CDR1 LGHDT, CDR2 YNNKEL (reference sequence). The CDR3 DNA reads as TGTGCCAGCAGCCAAGAAGGGGTCGGGACAGGGGGTGAAAAACTGTTTTTT. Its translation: CASSQEGVGTGGEKLFF.